This TCR beta chain appears in the sequencing data of a study of siplizumab effects on memory and regulatory T cells. General study points: Mappable alloreactive CD4+ clones were on average around 69% Treg-derived with siplizumab, around 25% in controls.

TCRdb's copy holds only in-frame clones and misses some; the assay was immunoSEQ multiplex PCR. The sample records roughly 56,000 clones, approximately 95% being singletons. Note on this clone: Its antigen is not known.

The CDR3 is made up of 20 amino acids. The germline V gene has CDR1 MGHRA and CDR2 YSYEKL. V was clipped by 0 bases and J by 2 bases; unmatched bases: 16. This receptor was obtained from a human donor in good health. The chain is built from TRBV4-1 and TRBJ2-7; 10 nucleotides agree with TRBD1. Sequenced sample: CD8+ T cells sorted from blood. CDR3 in DNA: TGCGCCAGCAGCCAAGAATCTGGGACAGGGGATGTAGCGGGGCCCTACGAGCAGTACTTC. Amino acid sequence: CASSQESGTGDVAGPYEQYF.